The clone carrying this TCR beta chain was seen at least ten times. The source of the sample is a study of T cells in Graves' hyperthyroidism and ophthalmopathy. RNA transcripts yielded amplified TCR beta CDR3 regions. HTBI primers were employed in a first-round RT-PCR of the TCR CDR3. TCRdb redid the calling of the multiplex PCR reads with MiXCR, one entry per CDR3 protein. Seen here are about 840,000 distinct CDR3 sequences, about 38% observed once, and the top ten hold around 10%. Germline V gene sequence: CDR1 SGDLS, CDR2 YYNGEE. After removal of 3 bases from V and 2 bases from J, the junction contained 1 base not matched to a gene. The CDR3 runs to 15 residues.

The chain recombines TRBV9 with TRBJ2-6; 8 nucleotides match TRBD1. The sample taken for sequencing was blood. The receptor's source is a man in his late teens or twenties with Graves' hyperthyroidism. The CDR3 nucleotides are TGTGCCAGCAGCGGGACAGGGACTGGGGCCAACGTCCTGACTTTC. This gives the protein CASSGTGTGANVLTF.